The next 26 T cell receptor beta chains were all read from a single sample in a study of cytotoxic CD8 clonotypes in ibrutinib-treated CLL. Assay used: immunoSEQ multiplex PCR; TCRdb lists only in-frame clones, some missing. Among approximately 340,000 clones, approximately 67% were seen once, and the ten largest hold around 6.3%. Sequenced material: PBMCs, taken after 36 months of ibrutinib treatment. These receptors originate from a human donor with chronic lymphocytic leukemia.

The V gene is TRBV11-2, the J gene TRBJ2-1, with 8 positions matching TRBD1. V lost 5 bases and J lost 6; bases outside the gene matches: 18. The CDR3 extends over 18 amino acids. Per the germline V gene, CDR1 is SGHAT and CDR2 is FQNNGV. The CDR3 is CASSQRFRTGLIGNEQFF. The CDR3, as DNA: TGTGCCAGCAGCCAACGGTTTCGGACAGGGCTTATAGGCAATGAGCAGTTCTTC.

The chain carries TRBV29-1 and TRBJ1-2; 7 positions agree with TRBD1. Trimming cost V 4 bases and J 11 bases; bases outside gene matches: 7. This CDR3 has 11 residues. Germline V CDR1 and CDR2: SQVTM, ANQGSEA. This CDR3 is CSVGVGGRYTF. CDR3 DNA: TGCAGCGTTGGGGTAGGGGGCAGATACACCTTC.

The table lists this clone with a few counts. The rearrangement links TRBV14 to TRBJ2-4, with no clear D. This CDR3 spans 11 amino acids. CDR1 and CDR2 from the germline V gene are SGHDN and FVKESK. Trimming took off 4 bases at V and 6 bases at J, with 4 bases between the two ends. The CDR3 DNA follows: TGTGCCAGCAGCCTTGGAAACATTCAGTACTTC. Its protein is CASSLGNIQYF.

At least ten counts were recorded for this clone. The chain is built from TRBV6-1 and TRBJ2-2; D is unclear. The CDR3 is 14 amino acids. The germline V and J ends were trimmed by 2 bases and 5 bases, with 9 bases remaining between them. Germline V gives CDR1 MNHNS, CDR2 SASEGT. CDR3 sequence reads: CASSEIRLTGELFF. DNA for the CDR3: TGTGCCAGCAGTGAAATACGGCTAACCGGGGAGCTGTTTTTT.

The chain uses TRBV13 and TRBJ1-3; D is unclear. The CDR3 runs to 14 residues. Germline V gene data show CDR1 as PRHDT and CDR2 as FYEKMQ (reference sequence). V gave up 5 bases and J gave up 4 bases, with 12 bases separating them. CDR3 protein: CASSTPLEGNTIYF. The DNA of the CDR3 is TGTGCCAGCAGCACACCCCTGGAGGGAAACACCATATATTTT.

V gene TRBV7-9 combines with J gene TRBJ2-7; 8 nucleotides line up with TRBD1. V lost 5 bases and J lost 0; bases outside the gene matches: 15. The CDR3 is made up of 18 amino acids. CDR1 and CDR2 from the germline V gene are SEHNR and FQNEAQ (reference sequence). This CDR3 is CASSPRTGNRLSSYEQYF. CDR3 in DNA: TGTGCCAGCAGCCCCCGGACAGGGAACCGTCTCAGCTCCTACGAGCAGTACTTC.

The J gene is TRBJ1-5, the V gene TRBV6-5, with a weak D call TRBD1 (6 bases). The CDR3 runs to 15 residues. CDR1 MNHEY and CDR2 SVGAGI come from the germline V gene. The V end was cut by 6 bases, the J end by 4 bases, with 16 bases between. The CDR3 here is CASSKQGLGNQPQHF. The CDR3 DNA reads TGTGCCAGCAGCAAACAGGGATTGGGGAATCAGCCCCAGCATTTT.

The gene calls are TRBV11-1 and TRBJ2-3, with 11 bases matching TRBD2. The CDR3 has 16 amino acids. The germline V gene encodes CDR1 SGHAT and CDR2 FQDESV (reference sequence). The trim removed 5 bases at V and 2 bases at J, leaving 6 bases unmatched. The CDR3 protein is CASSPSSGGTTDTQYF. The CDR3 DNA reads as TGTGCCAGCAGCCCATCTAGCGGGGGGACCACAGATACGCAGTATTTT.

The V and J genes are TRBV18 and TRBJ2-3; TRBD2 matches 11 bases. This CDR3 is built from 19 residues. V trimming: 1 base; J trimming: 2 bases; junction bases outside the gene matches: 11. The germline CDR1 and CDR2 sequences are KGHSH and LQKENI. The DNA for the CDR3 is TGTGCCAGCTCACCACTGACTAGCGGGATTACGATGTCCACAGATACGCAGTATTTT. It encodes CASSPLTSGITMSTDTQYF.

This clone was seen more than once but under ten times. This chain joins TRBV28 and TRBJ2-7; tentative D call: TRBD1 (7 bases). The germline gives CDR1 MDHEN, CDR2 SYDVKM. The length of the CDR3 is 19 residues. V was pared by 5 bases and J by 3 bases, with 29 bases between. The CDR3 protein is CASSAPPTPRDRSFYEQYF. In DNA form, the CDR3 reads TGTGCCAGCAGTGCCCCCCCTACCCCGCGGGACAGATCCTTCTACGAGCAGTACTTC.

This rearrangement joins TRBV5-1 to TRBJ2-2, with TRBD2 matching over 13 bases. This CDR3 contains 17 residues. The germline gives CDR1 SGHRS, CDR2 YFSETQ. Losses at the gene ends were 0 bases for V and 5 bases for J; bases not matched to a gene: 4. The CDR3 region is CASSLEWGLAGTGELFF. The CDR3 region has the DNA TGCGCCAGCAGCTTGGAGTGGGGACTAGCGGGAACCGGGGAGCTGTTTTTT.

The rearrangement joins TRBV29-1 to TRBJ2-1; no clear D. This CDR3 has 11 residues. V lost 0 bases, J lost 12 bases, and 9 bases lay in between. Per the germline V gene, CDR1 is SQVTM and CDR2 is ANQGSEA. The CDR3 coding sequence is TGCAGCGTTGAAGAAGGCCCTCGGCAGTTCTTC. Residues: CSVEEGPRQFF.

The sample holds a few counts of this clone. The V gene is TRBV7-9, the J gene TRBJ2-1; D is perhaps TRBD1 or TRBD2 (5 bases each). Germline V CDR1 and CDR2: SEHNR, FQNEAQ (reference sequence). CDR3 length: 13 residues. V was pared by 10 bases and J by 5 bases, with 15 bases between. CDR3: CATGWETDNEQFF. For the CDR3, the DNA is TGTGCCACAGGGTGGGAGACGGACAATGAGCAGTTCTTC.

The chain employs TRBV7-9 and TRBJ1-2; weak D call: TRBD1 (6 bases). Trimming removed 5 bases at V and 4 bases at J, with 11 bases between. Germline V gives CDR1 SEHNR, CDR2 FQNEAQ (reference sequence). CDR3 length: 13 residues. The chain's CDR3 is CASSPDSLYGYTF. The CDR3 DNA is TGTGCCAGCAGCCCGGACAGTCTCTATGGCTACACCTTC.

The table lists this clone with a few counts. The chain recombines TRBV19 with TRBJ1-6; D not resolved. The V gene's germline CDR1 is LNHDA and CDR2 SQIVND (reference sequence). Deletions cut 2 bases from V and 5 bases from J, with 7 bases between. The CDR3 consists of 14 residues. CDR3 loop: CASSIRGDNSPLHF. Here the CDR3 DNA reads TGTGCCAGTAGTATACGGGGAGATAATTCACCCCTCCACTTT.

This clone occurred a few times. The chain is built from TRBV6-5 and TRBJ2-3, with 11 bases matching TRBD2. CDR3 length: 15 amino acids. Trimming took 10 bases from V and 1 from J; bases not matched to a gene: 7. Germline V lookup: CDR1 MNHEY, CDR2 SVGAGI. Here the CDR3 DNA reads TGTGCCACCCGGGGACTAGCGGAGCGCACAGATACGCAGTATTTT. Translation: CATRGLAERTDTQYF.

The chain couples TRBV7-2 to TRBJ2-1, with D unclear. CDR3 size: 12 residues. CDR1 SGHTA and CDR2 FQGNSA come from the germline V gene. V was shortened by 2 bases and J by 15 bases, with 14 bases between the two germline ends. CDR3 nucleotides: TGTGCCAGCAGCTTACCGTCAGGAACCCCGTTCTTC. Amino acid sequence: CASSLPSGTPFF.

This clone was seen only once. The CDR3 here is CASSPPKGQHGELFF. CDR3 DNA sequence: TGTGCCAGCTCACCACCGAAAGGACAGCACGGGGAGCTGTTTTTT. The chain links TRBV18 to TRBJ2-2; a possible D gene is TRBD1 (6 bases). Germline CDR1 and CDR2: KGHSH and LQKENI. The CDR3 consists of 15 residues. V dropped 0 bases and J dropped 7 bases, with 12 bases sitting between them.

The chain has TRBV13 and TRBJ2-7; D is perhaps TRBD2 (6 bases). In germline, CDR1 is PRHDT, CDR2 FYEKMQ (reference sequence). This CDR3 is built from 16 residues. The V end lost 5 bases, the J end lost 0 bases, and 17 bases lay between the germline ends. In DNA form, the CDR3 reads TGTGCCAGCAGCCTGCGTACCGGGACTTTCTCCTACGAGCAGTACTTC. It yields the protein CASSLRTGTFSYEQYF.

This chain uses TRBV5-6 with TRBJ1-2, with a weak D call TRBD1 (5 bases). Deletions cut 3 bases from V and 2 bases from J, with 8 bases between. The CDR3 is made up of 13 amino acids. CDR1 SGHDT and CDR2 YYEEEE come from the germline V gene. The CDR3 spells CASSWDANYGYTF. The CDR3 nucleotides are TGTGCCAGCAGCTGGGACGCGAACTATGGCTACACCTTC. The whole variable domain, filled in from reference TRBV5-6 and TRBJ1-2, reads DAGVTQSPTHLIKTRGQQVTLRCSPKSGHDTVSWYQQALGQGPQFIFQYYEEEERQRGNFPDRFSGHQFPNYSSELNVNALLLGDSALYLCASSWDANYGYTFGSGTRLTVV.

V is TRBV2 and J is TRBJ2-5, with TRBD2 matching 13 bases. Germline V gives CDR1 SNHLY, CDR2 FYNNEI. Losses at the gene ends were 1 base for V and 5 bases for J; bases not matched to a gene: 4. The CDR3 contains 16 residues. The CDR3 protein is CASSEGTSGRRETQYF. Here the CDR3 DNA reads TGTGCCAGCAGTGAAGGGACTAGCGGGAGAAGGGAGACCCAGTACTTC.

Only a few counts were recorded for this clone. This sequence joins TRBV19 and TRBJ1-3, with D unclear. CDR3 length: 15 residues. Germline V gene lookup returns CDR1 LNHDA and CDR2 SQIVND (reference sequence). V lost 7 bases, J lost 0 bases, and 13 bases lay in between. The CDR3 DNA reads as TGTGCCAGTATGCGGGCAGGCAGCTCTGGAAACACCATATATTTT. Encoded protein: CASMRAGSSGNTIYF.

This chain links TRBV7-8 with TRBJ2-2; no clear D gene. Germline V lookup: CDR1 SGHVS, CDR2 FQNEAQ. This CDR3 spans 16 amino acids. Trimming left V 5 bases short and J 1 base short, with 14 bases between. CDR3 nucleotides: TGTGCCAGCAGCCTCGCTATGTCACAGAACACCGGGGAGCTGTTTTTT. Protein: CASSLAMSQNTGELFF.

This clone was found a few times. This sequence joins TRBV18 and TRBJ2-1; D gene unclear. Germline CDR1 reads KGHSH; CDR2 reads LQKENI. The CDR3 runs 12 residues. V lost 0 bases to trimming and J lost 8 bases, with 5 bases between them. The CDR3 sequence: CASSPPSYEQFF. CDR3 coding DNA: TGTGCCAGCTCACCACCTAGCTATGAGCAGTTCTTC.

The chain uses TRBV15 and TRBJ1-4; D is ambiguous. This CDR3 comprises 13 residues. CDR1 and CDR2 from the germline V gene are LNHNV and YYDKDF (reference sequence). The CDR3: CETSLRADEKLFF. The CDR3 coding sequence is TGTGAAACCAGTTTGCGGGCAGATGAAAAACTGTTTTTT. The full variable domain, its missing parts supplied by reference TRBV15 and TRBJ1-4, is DAMVIQNPRYQVTQFGKPVTLSCSQTLNHNVMYWYQQKSSQAPKLLFHYYDKDFNNEADTPDNFQSRRPNTSFCFLDIRSPGLGDTAMYLCETSLRADEKLFFGSGTQLSVL.

The DNA of the CDR3 is TGTGCCAGCCTGTGGGGGGTGTCCAACTATGGCTACACCTTC. Translated, it gives CASLWGVSNYGYTF. The chain uses TRBV6-1 and TRBJ1-2, with D possibly TRBD1 on 5 matching bases. Between the trimmed V and J ends, which lost 8 bases and 2 bases, there was a span of 15 bases. There are 14 residues in the CDR3. Germline lookup yields CDR1 MNHNS and CDR2 SASEGT.